These 8 T cell receptor beta chains originate from one sample sequenced in a study of regulatory T cells in long-lasting Graves disease. Arm-PCR with iRepertoire HTBI primers amplified the CDR3 regions for these TCR beta libraries. MiXCR, run by TCRdb on the multiplex PCR reads, gives a single entry per CDR3 protein. The sample carries under 800,000 distinct CDR3 sequences, roughly 15% recorded once. Noted time point: newly diagnosed GD, antithyroid drugs for less than 3 months. The TCR library used RNA extracted from PBMCs. This same sample was also taken into another study, of T cells in Graves' hyperthyroidism and ophthalmopathy.

Sequences were derived from peripheral blood mononuclear cells (PBMCs), sampled at new diagnosis, from a patient treated with antithyroid drugs. These receptors were taken from a woman aged 30 to 39 with Graves disease.

V and J are TRBV19 and TRBJ2-3; TRBD2 matches at 12 bases. The CDR3 has 16 amino acids. Germline CDR1 and CDR2: LNHDA and SQIVND (reference sequence). The J segment lost 3 bases and the V segment lost 4 bases, leaving 5 bases of the junction unmatched. CDR3 sequence (DNA): TGTGCCAGTAGTACCCTAGCGGGAGGGCGGACAGATACGCAGTATTTT. Protein sequence: CASSTLAGGRTDTQYF.

This clonotype was observed many times. V gene TRBV2 combines with J gene TRBJ2-1; no firm D call. CDR3 length: 14 residues. The V end lost 6 bases, the J end lost 0 bases, and 9 bases lay between the germline ends. Germline V gives CDR1 SNHLY, CDR2 FYNNEI. This CDR3 is CASRYKISYNEQFF. The CDR3 DNA reads as TGTGCCAGCAGATACAAGATCTCCTACAATGAGCAGTTCTTC.

The genes are TRBV6-1 and TRBJ2-1; 10 bases line up with TRBD2. With V trimmed by 5 bases and J by 8 bases, 12 bases remained unmatched. The CDR3 has 16 residues. Germline V gene data show CDR1 as MNHNS and CDR2 as SASEGT. CDR3 protein: CASSLGGLAVSHEQFF. The CDR3 DNA reads TGTGCCAGCAGTCTTGGAGGACTAGCGGTCTCCCATGAGCAGTTCTTC.

The V call is TRBV7-9, the J call TRBJ2-5; TRBD1 aligns across 12 bases. The CDR3 covers 15 residues. The V and J ends lost 4 bases and 4 bases, in that order; junction bases with no gene match: 4. CDR1 is SEHNR, CDR2 FQNEAQ, per germline (reference sequence). This CDR3 reads CASSWGQGARETQYF. As DNA, the CDR3 is TGTGCCAGCAGCTGGGGACAGGGGGCTCGAGAGACCCAGTACTTC.

This clonotype was found a few times. This chain joins TRBV7-3 and TRBJ1-1, with no clear D. CDR3 length: 15 residues. Germline loops: CDR1 SGHTA, CDR2 FQGTGA. Trimming cost V 1 base and J 3 bases, with 12 bases left between them. The CDR3 region is CASSLRRVGDTEAFF. In DNA form, the CDR3 reads TGTGCCAGCAGCTTAAGGAGGGTCGGGGACACTGAAGCTTTCTTT.

This clonotype was observed many times. V is TRBV29-1 and J is TRBJ1-1; no reliable D call. With 6 bases removed from V and 3 bases from J, the gap between germline ends came to 20 bases. This CDR3 is built from 15 residues. Germline assignment: CDR1 SQVTM and CDR2 ANQGSEA. The CDR3 bases are TGCAGCGTCCAACTTCACGGGCAGGTGGACACTGAAGCTTTCTTT. Amino acids: CSVQLHGQVDTEAFF.

The chain employs TRBV13 and TRBJ2-2; D is ambiguous. The germline V and J ends were trimmed by 8 bases and 0 bases, with 13 bases remaining between them. The germline V gene has CDR1 PRHDT and CDR2 FYEKMQ (reference sequence). This CDR3 comprises 15 residues. CDR3 sequence: CASRQGQTNTGELFF. The CDR3 coding sequence is TGTGCCAGCCGCCAAGGGCAGACGAACACCGGGGAGCTGTTTTTT.

This clonotype was picked up many times. The chain has TRBV6-2 or TRBV6-3 and TRBJ1-1; the D is unclear. The V end was cut by 5 bases, the J end by 11 bases, with 18 bases between. Germline V gene sequence: CDR1 MNHEY, CDR2 SVGEGT. This CDR3 is 13 amino acids long. The CDR3 DNA is TGTGCCAGCAGTGAATCGGAGAAAGTGGTGGCTTTCTTT. Protein sequence: CASSESEKVVAFF.